These T cell receptor beta chains were read from a single sample in a study of T-cell memory formation after mild COVID-19. MiXCR, run by TCRdb on the 5' RACE reads, gives a single entry per CDR3 protein. Seen here are about 440,000 distinct CDR3 sequences, 20% observed once, and the top ten hold around 8.4%. The material sequenced was PBMCs or a T cell subset sorted from them (not recorded which). The receptors here all came from an adult woman who had mild COVID-19 (a few samples of this study predate the infection). Cell type and time point are not known. The conserved cysteine and the conserved F or W are not part of the CDR3 here.

TRBV5-1	TRBJ1-2	ASSPYRDPNYGYT
TRBV11-3	TRBJ1-1	ASSLSSEGTEAF
TRBV2	TRBJ2-1	ASGLARGHNEQF
TRBV4-1	TRBJ1-6	ASSQQRDSPLH
TRBV18	TRBJ2-7	ASSPPGDSYEQY
TRBV7-9	TRBJ2-7	ASSLPRLAGRGEQY
TRBV5-5	TRBJ1-5	ASSWGGQGGNQPQH
TRBV12-3/TRBV12-4	TRBJ1-3	ASSSSLTSPGNTIY
TRBV7-8	TRBJ2-1	ASSFSGTSYNEQF
TRBV28	TRBJ2-2	ASSLRHLNTGELF
TRBV5-4	TRBJ2-7	ASSLEQRGGVEQY
TRBV7-9	TRBJ2-7	ASSLGSGQGFNEQY
TRBV12-3/TRBV12-4	TRBJ2-1	ASSLWPNNEQF
TRBV24-1	TRBJ2-2	ATSDPQQGFVAGELF
TRBV7-9	TRBJ2-4	ASSPSLLAGRGLFQY
TRBV2	TRBJ1-5	ASHTWGQPQH
TRBV4-3	TRBJ2-1	ASSPIRLAGNEQF
TRBV7-8	TRBJ1-1	ASSSQGRKTEAF
TRBV20-1	TRBJ2-7	SARGVSYEQY
TRBV4-2	TRBJ2-5	ASSHSTGLIETQY
TRBV20-1	TRBJ1-6	SARAAGTGGSPLH
TRBV4-1	TRBJ2-5	ASSQVEVQETQY
TRBV11-2	TRBJ2-4	ASSLIGDIQY
TRBV7-6	TRBJ1-5	ASSLEAGGGQPQH
TRBV7-9	TRBJ2-5	ASSPGLAGGETQY
TRBV18	TRBJ1-5	ASSLKPLHRDMGQPQH
TRBV4-3	TRBJ1-2	ASSQGSRGGYGYT
TRBV5-5	TRBJ2-2	ASSLAPSPNTGELF
TRBV12-3/TRBV12-4	TRBJ2-7	ASSPGHFYEQY
TRBV4-1	TRBJ2-1	ASSHPTSGLYNEQF
TRBV12-3/TRBV12-4	TRBJ2-7	ASSPHQGGSYEQY
TRBV5-1	TRBJ2-7	ASSSGMSFGRATYEQY
TRBV7-3	TRBJ1-1	ASSLGLLVALNTEAF
TRBV11-2	TRBJ2-5	ASSLAGQGTTQY
TRBV7-8	TRBJ2-2	ASSLPRTWRERGGEGTGELF
TRBV5-1	TRBJ1-1	ASLGMNTEAF
TRBV11-2	TRBJ2-5	ASSLMGGWETQY
TRBV7-9	TRBJ1-1	ASSFFGTGHTEAF
TRBV18	TRBJ2-1	ASSLGQGGLNEQF
TRBV4-1	TRBJ2-7	ASRPQNSYEQY
TRBV12-3/TRBV12-4	TRBJ1-3	ASSDRGAGNTIY
TRBV6-2/TRBV6-3	TRBJ2-1	ASSYSLPGLYYNEQF
TRBV12-3/TRBV12-4	TRBJ1-2	ASSPDGTPYGYT
TRBV6-6	TRBJ2-3	ASGFTGTSGTNGTDTQY
TRBV6-2/TRBV6-3	TRBJ2-7	ASSLLFPGLAAYEQY
TRBV29-1	TRBJ1-1	SVGPGTEAF